This T cell receptor (beta chain) was found in a study of human T cells and chemical hapten exposure (dated by TCRdb to the early 2020s). Turning to the overall study: For sensitization, 2% DPC in acetone was applied to a roughly 2 cm by roughly 2 cm area of upper inner arm skin. Patients additionally received weekly therapeutic DPC doses to the scalp throughout the roughly 25-week study period. Patch testing was performed on the upper back with Finn chambers containing 0.01% DPC, and the patch tests were scored after 6 days according to International Contact Dermatitis Research Group standards. Alopecia areata with under or over 50% scalp involvement, alopecia totalis and alopecia universalis were represented in the patient cohort, which was mostly female. Libraries were pooled for sequencing, and per-sample TCR yields varied mainly because of small differences in library volumes within the pool. This study followed changes in the peripheral blood TCR repertoire in vivo during primary and secondary sensitization of alopecia patients to the hapten diphenylcyclopropenone (DPC). Blood samples were taken from patients before sensitization (week 0) and at 2, 6 and about 24 weeks after DPC sensitization. Blood for TCR sequencing was provided by twenty-nine alopecia patients at one to four time points (pre-sensitization, 2, 6 and 24 weeks). Study-wide findings and limitations: No change with DPC sensitization was found in the number of TCRs above 1 in 1000 frequency, and no evidence of global repertoire structure alterations was found. Because every patient had alopecia, a presumed autoimmune disease, the patients' immune response might differ from that of healthy individuals. Repeated subsampling changed both the strength of the expansion versus patch-test correlation and the threshold at which that correlation became significant. Compared with pre-sensitization or healthy control sets, expanded TCRs formed significantly more large CDR3 similarity clusters, which is consistent with antigen-driven responses. The number of PT1 expanded TCRs positively correlated with patch test score, significant at thresholds 8, 16 and 32 but not 4.

In the paper's terms, the time point label means: patch test 1, 2 weeks after DPC sensitization. Reading the label with the study, this specimen's treatment or condition is: therapeutic diphenylcyclopropenone sensitization with weekly scalp DPC. At each patch-test visit, blood was drawn before the patch test was applied. To be eligible, patients had to be aged 18 to 70, diagnosed with alopecia and judged suitable for DPC therapy, while pregnant patients were excluded. Total RNA was isolated from unfractionated whole blood collected in Tempus Blood RNA tubes. Reading the germline V gene gives CDR1 MDHEN and CDR2 SYDVKM. Inclusive of the bounding cysteine and phenylalanine, the CDR3 is 14 residues long. Just CDR3 DNA is preserved here, 42 bases in frame from base 1. V is clipped by 6 bases and J by 0 bases, and the sequence between their germline boundaries is 12 bases long. Preparation of the library involved RACE. The sequencer was a NextSeq 500. Library preparation attached unique molecular identifiers to individual cDNA molecules for quantitative, reproducible TCR counting. Each blood RNA sample was used to sequence both TCR alpha and TCR beta chains. The study's own analysis went as follows. Samples had a median of approximately 93,000 TCRs, with a range from 23,224 to 690,600. V, J and CDR3 annotation of the TCR reads was carried out using the Decombinator software suite. For the PS versus PT1 abundance plots, all samples were subsampled to the same number of TCRs (28,000). Expanded TCRs were defined as absent before sensitization and observed at least eight times at the 2-week time point. TCRdb reworked the public reads: Q25 trimming with fastp, MiXCR clone assembly, productive beta chains retained. Rows with one shared CDR3 protein collapse into an entry with the most common genes and DNA. The V and J calls come from TCRdb's annotation, not from the publication. For this sample there are around 380,000 distinct CDR3 sequences; 4.8% appear just once. Approximately 2.3% of the sample is held by the ten biggest clonotypes.

This clonotype has ten or more counts. Its antigen remains unidentified. Base quality data are lacking; no much larger clone is found one base away. This specimen consisted of whole blood, obtained in connection with sensitization to the hapten diphenylcyclopropenone (DPC). The V gene is TRBV28 and the J gene is TRBJ2-7, with no D gene named confidently. This clonotype was obtained from a woman in her forties or fifties with alopecia areata. Some clones in this sample may be carry-over from other donors' samples. This receptor has the CDR3 CASREDPSSYEQYF. At the DNA level, the sequence is TGTGCCAGCAGAGAGGACCCATCCTCCTACGAGCAGTACTTC.